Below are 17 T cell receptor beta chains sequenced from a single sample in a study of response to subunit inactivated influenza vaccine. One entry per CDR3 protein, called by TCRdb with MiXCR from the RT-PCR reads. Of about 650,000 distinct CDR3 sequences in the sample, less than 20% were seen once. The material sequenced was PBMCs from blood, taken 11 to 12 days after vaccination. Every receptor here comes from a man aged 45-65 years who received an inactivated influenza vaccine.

The CDR3 loop is CASSEALPTGEQFF. CDR3 nucleotides: TGTGCCAGCAGTGAAGCGCTTCCAACGGGAGAGCAGTTCTTC. This chain uses TRBV2 with TRBJ2-1, with D possibly TRBD2 on 5 matching bases. Trimming removed 0 bases from V and 10 bases from J, with 13 bases in between. The CDR3 is made up of 14 amino acids. The germline V gene has CDR1 SNHLY and CDR2 FYNNEI.

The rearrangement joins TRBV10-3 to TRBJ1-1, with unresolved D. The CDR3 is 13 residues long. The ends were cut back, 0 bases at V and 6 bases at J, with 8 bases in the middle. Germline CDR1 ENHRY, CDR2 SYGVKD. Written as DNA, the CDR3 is TGTGCCATCAGTGAGTCGTCGTTTTCTGAAGCTTTCTTT. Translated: CAISESSFSEAFF.

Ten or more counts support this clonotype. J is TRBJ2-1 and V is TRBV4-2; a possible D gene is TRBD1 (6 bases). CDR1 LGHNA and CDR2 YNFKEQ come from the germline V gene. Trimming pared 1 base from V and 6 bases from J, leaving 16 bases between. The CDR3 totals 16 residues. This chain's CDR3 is CASSQVTGQGGNEQFF. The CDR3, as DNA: TGTGCCAGCAGCCAAGTGACGGGACAAGGAGGCAATGAGCAGTTCTTC.

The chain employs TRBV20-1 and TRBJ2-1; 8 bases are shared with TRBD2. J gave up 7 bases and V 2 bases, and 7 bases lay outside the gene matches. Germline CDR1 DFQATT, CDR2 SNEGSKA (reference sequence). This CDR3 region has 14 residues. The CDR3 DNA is TGCAGTGCTAGAAATAGCGGGGTTGCAAATGAGCAGTTCTTC. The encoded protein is CSARNSGVANEQFF.

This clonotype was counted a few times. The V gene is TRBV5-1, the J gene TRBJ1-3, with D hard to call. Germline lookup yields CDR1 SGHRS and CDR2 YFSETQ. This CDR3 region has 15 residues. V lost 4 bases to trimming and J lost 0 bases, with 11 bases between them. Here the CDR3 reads CASSPGSNSGNTIYF. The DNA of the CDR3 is TGCGCCAGCAGCCCGGGATCGAACTCTGGAAACACCATATATTTT.

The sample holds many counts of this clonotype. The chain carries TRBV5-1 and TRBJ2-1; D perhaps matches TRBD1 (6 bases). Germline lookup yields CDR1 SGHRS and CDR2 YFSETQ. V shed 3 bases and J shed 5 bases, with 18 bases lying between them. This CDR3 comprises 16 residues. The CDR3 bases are TGCGCCAGCAGCTCACAGGGACATAACATCGACAATGAGCAGTTCTTC. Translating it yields CASSSQGHNIDNEQFF.

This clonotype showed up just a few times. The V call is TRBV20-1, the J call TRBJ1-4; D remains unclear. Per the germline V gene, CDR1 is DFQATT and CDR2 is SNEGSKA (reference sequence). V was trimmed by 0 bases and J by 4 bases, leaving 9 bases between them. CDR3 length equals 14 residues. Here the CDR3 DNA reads TGCAGTGCTAGAGATATGGAGAATAATGAAAAACTGTTTTTT. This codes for CSARDMENNEKLFF.

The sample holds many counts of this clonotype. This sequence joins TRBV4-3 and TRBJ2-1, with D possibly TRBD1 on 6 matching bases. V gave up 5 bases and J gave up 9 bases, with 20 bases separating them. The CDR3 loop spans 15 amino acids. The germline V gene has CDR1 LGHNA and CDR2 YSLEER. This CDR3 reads CASSVYDSPRGEQFF. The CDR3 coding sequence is TGCGCCAGCAGCGTCTACGACTCTCCCAGGGGTGAGCAGTTCTTC.

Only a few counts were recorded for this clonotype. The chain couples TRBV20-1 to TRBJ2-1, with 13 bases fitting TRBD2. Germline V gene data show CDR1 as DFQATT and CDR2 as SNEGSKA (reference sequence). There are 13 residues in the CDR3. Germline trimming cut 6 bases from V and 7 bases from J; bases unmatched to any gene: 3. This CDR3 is CSATSGGENEQFF. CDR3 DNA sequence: TGCAGTGCAACTAGCGGGGGGGAAAATGAGCAGTTCTTC.

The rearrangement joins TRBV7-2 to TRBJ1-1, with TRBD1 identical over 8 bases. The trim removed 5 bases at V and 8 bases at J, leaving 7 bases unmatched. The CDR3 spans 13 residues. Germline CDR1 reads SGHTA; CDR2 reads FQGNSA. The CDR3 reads CASSVTDRGEAFF. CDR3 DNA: TGTGCCAGCAGCGTTACCGACAGGGGAGAAGCTTTCTTT.

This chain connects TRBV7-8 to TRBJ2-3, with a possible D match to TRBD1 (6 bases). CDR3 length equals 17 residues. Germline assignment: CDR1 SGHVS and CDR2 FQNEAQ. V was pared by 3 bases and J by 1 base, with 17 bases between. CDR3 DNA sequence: TGTGCCAGCAGCTTCCCCTCACAGGGAAGGGGCACAGATACGCAGTATTTT. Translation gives CASSFPSQGRGTDTQYF.

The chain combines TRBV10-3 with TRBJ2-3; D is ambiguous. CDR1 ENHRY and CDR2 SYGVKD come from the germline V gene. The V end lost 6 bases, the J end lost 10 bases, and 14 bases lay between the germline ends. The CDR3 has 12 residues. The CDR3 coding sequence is TGTGCCATCAGCGACGGCCGTACCCCGCAGTATTTT. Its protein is CAISDGRTPQYF.

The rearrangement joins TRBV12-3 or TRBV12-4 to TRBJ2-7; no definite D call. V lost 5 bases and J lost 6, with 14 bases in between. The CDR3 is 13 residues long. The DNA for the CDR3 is TGTGCCAGCAGTCACCCTGGGTCTAGCGAGCAGTACTTC. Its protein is CASSHPGSSEQYF.

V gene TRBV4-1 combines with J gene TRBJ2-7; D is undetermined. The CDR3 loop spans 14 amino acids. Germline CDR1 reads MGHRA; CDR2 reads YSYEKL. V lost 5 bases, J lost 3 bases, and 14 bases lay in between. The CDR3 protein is CASSEVPELYEQYF. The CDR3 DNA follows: TGCGCCAGCAGCGAAGTCCCGGAACTCTACGAGCAGTACTTC.

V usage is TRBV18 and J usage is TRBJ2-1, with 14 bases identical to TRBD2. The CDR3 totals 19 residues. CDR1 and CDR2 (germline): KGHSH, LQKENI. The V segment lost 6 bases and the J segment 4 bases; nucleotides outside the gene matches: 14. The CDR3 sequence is CASSSSTSGRANGYNEQFF. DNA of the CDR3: TGTGCCAGCTCCTCCTCGACTAGCGGGAGGGCAAATGGTTACAATGAGCAGTTCTTC.

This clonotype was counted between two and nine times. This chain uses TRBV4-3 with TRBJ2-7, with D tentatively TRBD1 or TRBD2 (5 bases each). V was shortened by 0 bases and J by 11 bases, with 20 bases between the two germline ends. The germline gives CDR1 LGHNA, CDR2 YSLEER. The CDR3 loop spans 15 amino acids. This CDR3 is CASSQDSQGSVGKYF. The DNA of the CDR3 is TGCGCCAGCAGCCAAGACTCGCAGGGCAGCGTCGGGAAGTACTTC.

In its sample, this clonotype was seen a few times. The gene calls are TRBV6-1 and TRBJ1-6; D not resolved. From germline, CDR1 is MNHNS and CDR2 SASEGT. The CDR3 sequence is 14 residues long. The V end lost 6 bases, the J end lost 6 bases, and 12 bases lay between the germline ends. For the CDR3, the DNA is TGTGCCAGCAGCTCGGGATCCCCTAATTCACCCCTCCACTTT. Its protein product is CASSSGSPNSPLHF.